This paragraph covers one T cell receptor (beta chain) sequence. Its specificity is unknown. The sample originates from a study of graft-versus-host responses after intestinal transplantation. Study at large: Recipients underwent multivisceral, liver-intestinal, or isolated intestinal transplants. Induction with anti-thymocyte globulin, then tacrolimus and steroids for 2 to 3 years, was given to all recipients. Regarding the study as a whole: Early post-transplant HvG declines were associated with peak circulating GvH clone levels. Detection of GvH clones occurred in recipient marrow, and some had their first appearance in ileum or blood.

Assay: immunoSEQ multiplex PCR; the TCRdb copy retains only in-frame clones and omits some. The sample records about 120,000 clones, 90% to 95% being singletons. Germline V gene sequence: CDR1 SGDLS, CDR2 YYNGEE. This CDR3 comprises 16 residues. Unmatched junction bases numbered 11, after V lost 4 bases and J lost 2 bases. This receptor was obtained from a human donor who was the organ donor for an intestinal transplant. The specimen comprised unstimulated CD8+ T cells sorted from spleen or lymph node cells, sampled before transplant. This chain connects TRBV9 to TRBJ2-7; 8 nucleotides align to TRBD2. The DNA of the CDR3 is TGTGCCAGCAGCCCCAGTTCGGGACTAGGCCCCTACGAGCAGTACTTC. Translated: CASSPSSGLGPYEQYF.